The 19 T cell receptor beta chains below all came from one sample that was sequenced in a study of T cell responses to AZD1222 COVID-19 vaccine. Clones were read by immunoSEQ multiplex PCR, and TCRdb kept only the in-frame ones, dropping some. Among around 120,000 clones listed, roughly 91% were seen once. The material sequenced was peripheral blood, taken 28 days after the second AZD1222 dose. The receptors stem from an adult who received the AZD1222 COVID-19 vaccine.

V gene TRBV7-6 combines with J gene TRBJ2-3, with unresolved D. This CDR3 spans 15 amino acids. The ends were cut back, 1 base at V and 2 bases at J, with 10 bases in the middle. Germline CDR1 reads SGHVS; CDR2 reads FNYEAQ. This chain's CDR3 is CASSLGGSITDTQYF. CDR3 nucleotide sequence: TGTGCCAGCAGCTTAGGTGGTAGCATCACAGATACGCAGTATTTT.

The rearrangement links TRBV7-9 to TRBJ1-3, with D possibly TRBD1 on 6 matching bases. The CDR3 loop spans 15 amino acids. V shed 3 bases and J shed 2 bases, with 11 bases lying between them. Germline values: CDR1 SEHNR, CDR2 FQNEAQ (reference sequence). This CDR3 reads CASSFLQGPGNTIYF. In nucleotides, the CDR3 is TGTGCCAGCAGCTTTTTACAGGGACCTGGAAACACCATATATTTT.

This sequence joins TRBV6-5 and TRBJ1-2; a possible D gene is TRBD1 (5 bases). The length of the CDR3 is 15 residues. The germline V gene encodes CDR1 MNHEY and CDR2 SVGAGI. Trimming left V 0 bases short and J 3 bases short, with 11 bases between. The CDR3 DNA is TGTGCCAGCAGTTACTCCCCCGGGGGGGACTATGGCTACACCTTC. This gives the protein CASSYSPGGDYGYTF.

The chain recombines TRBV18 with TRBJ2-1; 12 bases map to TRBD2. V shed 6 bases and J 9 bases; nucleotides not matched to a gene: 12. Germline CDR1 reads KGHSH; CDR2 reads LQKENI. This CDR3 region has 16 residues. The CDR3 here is CASSRITSGGSGEQFF. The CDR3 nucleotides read TGTGCCAGCTCCCGTATTACTAGCGGGGGGTCTGGTGAGCAGTTCTTC. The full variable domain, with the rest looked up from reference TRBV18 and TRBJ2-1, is NAGVMQNPRHLVRRRGQEARLRCSPMKGHSHVYWYRQLPEEGLKFMVYLQKENIIDESGMPKERFSAEFPKEGPSILRIQQVVRGDSAAYFCASSRITSGGSGEQFFGPGTRLTVL.

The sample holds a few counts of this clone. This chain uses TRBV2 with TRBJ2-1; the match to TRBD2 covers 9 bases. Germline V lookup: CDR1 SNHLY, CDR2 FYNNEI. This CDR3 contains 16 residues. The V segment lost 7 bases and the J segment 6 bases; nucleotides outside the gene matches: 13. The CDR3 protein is CASTAGGAGVFNEQFF. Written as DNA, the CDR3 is TGTGCCAGCACTGCGGGGGGGGCGGGAGTTTTCAATGAGCAGTTCTTC.

In nucleotides, the CDR3 is TGTGCCAGTAGTATAACGGGACTTGGGCAGTCGGATACGCAGTATTTT. Amino acid sequence: CASSITGLGQSDTQYF. The chain uses TRBV19 and TRBJ2-3; tentatively, D is TRBD2 (6 bases). Germline-derived CDR1 and CDR2 are LNHDA and SQIVND (reference sequence). Trimming stripped 2 bases from V and 6 bases from J, with 18 bases between. The CDR3 is 16 amino acids.

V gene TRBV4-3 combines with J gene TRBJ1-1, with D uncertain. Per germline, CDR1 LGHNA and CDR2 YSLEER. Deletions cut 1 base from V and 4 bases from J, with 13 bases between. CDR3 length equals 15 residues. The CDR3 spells CASSQGTVKPTEAFF. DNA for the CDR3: TGCGCCAGCAGCCAAGGGACGGTAAAACCCACTGAAGCTTTCTTT.

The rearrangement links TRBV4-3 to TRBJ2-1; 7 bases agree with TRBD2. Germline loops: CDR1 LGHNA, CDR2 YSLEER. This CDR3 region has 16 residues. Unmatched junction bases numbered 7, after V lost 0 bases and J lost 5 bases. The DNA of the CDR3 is TGCGCCAGCAGCCAAGATTGGGGACTACTAAACAATGAGCAGTTCTTC. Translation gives CASSQDWGLLNNEQFF.

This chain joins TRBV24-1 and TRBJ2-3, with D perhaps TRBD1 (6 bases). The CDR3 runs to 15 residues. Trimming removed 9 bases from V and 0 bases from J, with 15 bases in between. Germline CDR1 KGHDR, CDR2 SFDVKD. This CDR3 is CATGPRDTSTDTQYF. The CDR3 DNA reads TGTGCCACCGGACCCAGGGACACTAGCACAGATACGCAGTATTTT.

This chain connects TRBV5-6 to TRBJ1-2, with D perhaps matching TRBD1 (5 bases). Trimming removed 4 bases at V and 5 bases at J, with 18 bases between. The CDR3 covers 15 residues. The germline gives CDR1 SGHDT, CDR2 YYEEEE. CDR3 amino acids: CASSLNRDLVYGYTF. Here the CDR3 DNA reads TGTGCCAGCAGCCTGAACCGGGACCTTGTATATGGCTACACCTTC.

The CDR3 sequence: CASSPSRETQYF. The CDR3 DNA reads TGTGCCAGCAGCCCCTCTCGGGAGACCCAGTACTTC. The chain carries TRBV5-4 and TRBJ2-5; no clear D. V lost 4 bases to trimming and J lost 5 bases, with 9 bases between them. Germline loops: CDR1 SGHNT, CDR2 YYREEE (reference sequence). The CDR3 has 12 residues.

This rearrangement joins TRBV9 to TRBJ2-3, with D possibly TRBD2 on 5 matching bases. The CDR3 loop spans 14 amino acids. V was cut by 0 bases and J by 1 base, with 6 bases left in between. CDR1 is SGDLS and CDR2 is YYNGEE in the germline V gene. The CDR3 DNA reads TGTGCCAGCAGCGTAGTCGGGGGCACAGATACGCAGTATTTT. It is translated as CASSVVGGTDTQYF.

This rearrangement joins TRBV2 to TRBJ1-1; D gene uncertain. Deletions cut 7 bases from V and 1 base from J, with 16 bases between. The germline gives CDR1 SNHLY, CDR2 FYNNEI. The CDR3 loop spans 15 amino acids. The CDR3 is CASTKSLERNTEAFF. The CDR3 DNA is TGTGCCAGCACTAAGAGCCTTGAACGGAACACTGAAGCTTTCTTT.

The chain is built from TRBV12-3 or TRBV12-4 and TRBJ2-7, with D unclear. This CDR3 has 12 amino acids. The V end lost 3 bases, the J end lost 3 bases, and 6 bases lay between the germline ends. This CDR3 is CASSFPGYEQYF. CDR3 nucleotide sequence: TGTGCCAGCAGTTTTCCAGGCTACGAGCAGTACTTC.

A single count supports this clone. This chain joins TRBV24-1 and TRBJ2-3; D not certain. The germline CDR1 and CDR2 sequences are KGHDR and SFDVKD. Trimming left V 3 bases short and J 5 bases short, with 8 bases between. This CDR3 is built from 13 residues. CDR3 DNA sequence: TGTGCCACCAGTGATCATATACTAGATACGCAGTATTTT. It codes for CATSDHILDTQYF.

In nucleotides, the CDR3 is TGTGCCAGCAGCTCGAGAGATGGCTACACCTTC. Translated: CASSSRDGYTF. The V call is TRBV2, the J call TRBJ1-2; D unresolved. The germline V gene has CDR1 SNHLY and CDR2 FYNNEI. Trimming removed 6 bases from V and 6 bases from J, with 8 bases in between. CDR3 length: 11 amino acids.

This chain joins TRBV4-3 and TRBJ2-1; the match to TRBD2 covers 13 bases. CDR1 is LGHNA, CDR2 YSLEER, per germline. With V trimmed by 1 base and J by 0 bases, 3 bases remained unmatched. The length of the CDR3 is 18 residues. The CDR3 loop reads CASSQGTSGGSSYNEQFF. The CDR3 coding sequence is TGCGCCAGCAGCCAAGGGACTAGCGGGGGAAGCTCCTACAATGAGCAGTTCTTC.

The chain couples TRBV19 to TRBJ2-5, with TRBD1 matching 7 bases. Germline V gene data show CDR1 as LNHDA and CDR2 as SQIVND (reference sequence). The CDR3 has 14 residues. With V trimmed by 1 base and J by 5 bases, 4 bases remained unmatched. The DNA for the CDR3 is TGTGCCAGTAGTATAGTAGACAGGGTGGAGACCCAGTACTTC. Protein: CASSIVDRVETQYF.

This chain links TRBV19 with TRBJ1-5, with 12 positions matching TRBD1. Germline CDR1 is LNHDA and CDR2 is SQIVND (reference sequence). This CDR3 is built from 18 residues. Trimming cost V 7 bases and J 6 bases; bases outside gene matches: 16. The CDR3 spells CASTPSWGQGADGQPQHF. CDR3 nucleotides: TGTGCCAGTACCCCATCCTGGGGACAGGGGGCGGATGGTCAGCCCCAGCATTTT. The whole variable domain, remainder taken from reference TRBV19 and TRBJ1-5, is DGGITQSPKYLFRKEGQNVTLSCEQNLNHDAMYWYRQDPGQGLRLIYYSQIVNDFQKGDIAEGYSVSREKKESFPLTVTSAQKNPTAFYLCASTPSWGQGADGQPQHFGDGTRLSIL.